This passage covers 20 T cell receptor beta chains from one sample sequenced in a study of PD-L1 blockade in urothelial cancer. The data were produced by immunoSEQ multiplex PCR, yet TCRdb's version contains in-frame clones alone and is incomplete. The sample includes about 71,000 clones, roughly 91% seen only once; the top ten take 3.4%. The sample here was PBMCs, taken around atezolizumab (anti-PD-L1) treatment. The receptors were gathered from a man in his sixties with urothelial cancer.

CDR3 nucleotides: TGTGCCAGCAGAAAGACAGGGATCGGTGAGCAGTTCTTC. Translated: CASRKTGIGEQFF. The genes are TRBV6-5 and TRBJ2-1; the match to TRBD1 covers 7 bases. CDR1 is MNHEY and CDR2 is SVGAGI in the germline V gene. The J segment lost 9 bases and the V segment lost 6 bases, leaving 8 bases of the junction unmatched. The CDR3 covers 13 residues.

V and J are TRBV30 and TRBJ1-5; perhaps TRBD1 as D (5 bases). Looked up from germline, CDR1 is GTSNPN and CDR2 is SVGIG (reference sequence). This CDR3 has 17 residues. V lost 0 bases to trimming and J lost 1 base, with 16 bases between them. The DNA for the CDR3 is TGTGCCTGGAGTGTACAAGAAGGGGTGAGAAGCAATCAGCCCCAGCATTTT. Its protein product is CAWSVQEGVRSNQPQHF.

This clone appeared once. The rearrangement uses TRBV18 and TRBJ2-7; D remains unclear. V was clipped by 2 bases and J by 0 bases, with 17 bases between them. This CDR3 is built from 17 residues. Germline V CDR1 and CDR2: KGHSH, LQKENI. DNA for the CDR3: TGTGCCAGCTCACCAACCACCGCAGGATTTTTCTCCTACGAGCAGTACTTC. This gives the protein CASSPTTAGFFSYEQYF.

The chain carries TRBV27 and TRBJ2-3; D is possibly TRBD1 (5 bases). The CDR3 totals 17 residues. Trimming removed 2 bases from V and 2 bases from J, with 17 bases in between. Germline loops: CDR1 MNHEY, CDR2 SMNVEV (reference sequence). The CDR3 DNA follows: TGTGCCAGCAGTTTAAACGGGCCCGCCAGGGTCACAGATACGCAGTATTTT. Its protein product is CASSLNGPARVTDTQYF.

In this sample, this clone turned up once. CDR3 sequence: CASSNPSGNEQFF. DNA of the CDR3: TGTGCCAGCAGCAACCCTTCGGGTAATGAGCAGTTCTTC. The rearrangement joins TRBV5-4 to TRBJ2-1, with D unresolved. V lost 4 bases and J lost 7, with 12 bases in between. Germline CDR1 reads SGHNT; CDR2 reads YYREEE (reference sequence). The CDR3 sequence is 13 residues long.

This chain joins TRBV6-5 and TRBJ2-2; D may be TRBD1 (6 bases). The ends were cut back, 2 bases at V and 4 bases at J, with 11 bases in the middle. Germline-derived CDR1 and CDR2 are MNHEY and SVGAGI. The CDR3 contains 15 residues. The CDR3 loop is CASSYRGLRTGELFF. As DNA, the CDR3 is TGTGCCAGCAGTTACAGGGGGTTGCGCACCGGGGAGCTGTTTTTT.

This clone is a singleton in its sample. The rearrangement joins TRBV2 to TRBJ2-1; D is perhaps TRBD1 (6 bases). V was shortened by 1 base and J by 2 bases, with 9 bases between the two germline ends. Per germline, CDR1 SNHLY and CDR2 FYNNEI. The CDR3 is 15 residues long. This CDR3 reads CASSEVQGPYNEQFF. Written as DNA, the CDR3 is TGTGCCAGCAGTGAAGTACAGGGCCCCTACAATGAGCAGTTCTTC.

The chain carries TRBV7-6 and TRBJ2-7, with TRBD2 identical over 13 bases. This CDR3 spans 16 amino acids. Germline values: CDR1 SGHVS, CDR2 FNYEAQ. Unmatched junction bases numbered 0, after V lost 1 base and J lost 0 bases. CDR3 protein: CASSLGTSGSSYEQYF. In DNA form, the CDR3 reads TGTGCCAGCAGCTTAGGGACTAGCGGGAGCTCCTACGAGCAGTACTTC.

CDR3 in amino acids: CASSDEGEGTDTQYF. The DNA for the CDR3 is TGTGCCAGCAGCGACGAGGGGGAAGGGACAGATACGCAGTATTTT. This sequence joins TRBV9 and TRBJ2-3, with D possibly being TRBD1 (6 bases). Trimming stripped 3 bases from V and 3 bases from J, with 14 bases between. Germline CDR1 reads SGDLS; CDR2 reads YYNGEE. The CDR3 runs to 15 residues.

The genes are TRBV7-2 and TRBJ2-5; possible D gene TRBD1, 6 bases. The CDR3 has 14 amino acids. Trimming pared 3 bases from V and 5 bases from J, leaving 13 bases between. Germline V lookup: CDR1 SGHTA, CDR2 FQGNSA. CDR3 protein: CASSFSQGKETQYF. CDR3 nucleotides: TGTGCCAGCAGCTTTTCACAGGGAAAGGAGACCCAGTACTTC.

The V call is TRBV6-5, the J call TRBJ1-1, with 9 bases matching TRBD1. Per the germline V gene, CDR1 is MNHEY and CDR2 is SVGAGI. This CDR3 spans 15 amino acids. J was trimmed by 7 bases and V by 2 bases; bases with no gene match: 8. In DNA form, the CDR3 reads TGTGCCAGCAGTTACGAAGGACAGGGGATCGTTGAAGCTTTCTTT. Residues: CASSYEGQGIVEAFF.

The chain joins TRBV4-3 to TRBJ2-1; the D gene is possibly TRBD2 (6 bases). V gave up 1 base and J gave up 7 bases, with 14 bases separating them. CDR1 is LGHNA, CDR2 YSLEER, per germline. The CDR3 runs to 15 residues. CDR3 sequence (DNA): TGCGCCAGCAGCCAAGGTTTCCGGGGGAGGAATGAGCAGTTCTTC. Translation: CASSQGFRGRNEQFF.

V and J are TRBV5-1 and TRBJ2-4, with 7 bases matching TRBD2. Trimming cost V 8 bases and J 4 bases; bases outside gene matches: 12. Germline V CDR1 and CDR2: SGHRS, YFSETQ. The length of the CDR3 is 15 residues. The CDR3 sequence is CARFKMRTRKNIQYF. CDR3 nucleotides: TGCGCCAGATTCAAAATGAGGACTAGAAAAAACATTCAGTACTTC.

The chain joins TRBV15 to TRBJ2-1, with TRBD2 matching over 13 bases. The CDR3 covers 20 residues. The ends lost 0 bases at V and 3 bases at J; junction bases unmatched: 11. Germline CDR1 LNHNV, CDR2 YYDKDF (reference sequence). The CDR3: CATSREGSGLAGSNYNEQFF. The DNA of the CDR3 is TGTGCCACCAGCAGAGAAGGGTCGGGACTAGCGGGATCGAACTACAATGAGCAGTTCTTC. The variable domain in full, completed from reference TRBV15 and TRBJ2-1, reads DAMVIQNPRYQVTQFGKPVTLSCSQTLNHNVMYWYQQKSSQAPKLLFHYYDKDFNNEADTPDNFQSRRPNTSFCFLDIRSPGLGDTAMYLCATSREGSGLAGSNYNEQFFGPGTRLTVL.

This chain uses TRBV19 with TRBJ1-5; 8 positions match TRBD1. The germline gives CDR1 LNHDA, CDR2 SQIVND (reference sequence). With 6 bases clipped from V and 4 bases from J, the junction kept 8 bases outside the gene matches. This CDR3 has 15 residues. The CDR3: CASSLDRALNQPQHF. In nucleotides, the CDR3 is TGTGCCAGTAGCCTGGACAGGGCCCTAAATCAGCCCCAGCATTTT.

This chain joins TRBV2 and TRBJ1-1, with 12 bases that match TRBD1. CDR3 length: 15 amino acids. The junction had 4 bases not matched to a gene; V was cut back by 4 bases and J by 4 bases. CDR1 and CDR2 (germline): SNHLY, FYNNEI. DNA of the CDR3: TGTGCCAGCAGTGGGGGACAGGGGGCGAGCACTGAAGCTTTCTTT. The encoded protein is CASSGGQGASTEAFF. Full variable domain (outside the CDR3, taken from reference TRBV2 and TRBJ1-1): EPEVTQTPSHQVTQMGQEVILRCVPISNHLYFYWYRQILGQKVEFLVSFYNNEISEKSEIFDDQFSVERPDGSNFTLKIRSTKLEDSAMYFCASSGGQGASTEAFFGQGTRLTVV.

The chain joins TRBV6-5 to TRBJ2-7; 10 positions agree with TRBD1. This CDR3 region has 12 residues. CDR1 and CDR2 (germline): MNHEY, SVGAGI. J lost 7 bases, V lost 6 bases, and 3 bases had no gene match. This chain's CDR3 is CASRDRGSEQYF. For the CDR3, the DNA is TGTGCCAGCAGGGACAGGGGGTCGGAGCAGTACTTC.

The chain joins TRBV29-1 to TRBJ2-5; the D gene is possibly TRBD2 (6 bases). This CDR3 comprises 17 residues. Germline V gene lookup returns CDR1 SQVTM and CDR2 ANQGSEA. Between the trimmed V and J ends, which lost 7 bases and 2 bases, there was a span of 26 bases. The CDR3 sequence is CSADLGGQGGWQETQYF. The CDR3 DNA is TGCAGCGCCGATTTGGGCGGGCAGGGAGGTTGGCAAGAGACCCAGTACTTC.

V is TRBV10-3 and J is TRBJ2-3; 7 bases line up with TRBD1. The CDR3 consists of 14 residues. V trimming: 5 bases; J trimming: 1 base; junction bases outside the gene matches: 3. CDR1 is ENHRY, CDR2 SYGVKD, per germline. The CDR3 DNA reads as TGTGCCATCAGTTATGGACAGGGCACAGATACGCAGTATTTT. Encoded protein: CAISYGQGTDTQYF.

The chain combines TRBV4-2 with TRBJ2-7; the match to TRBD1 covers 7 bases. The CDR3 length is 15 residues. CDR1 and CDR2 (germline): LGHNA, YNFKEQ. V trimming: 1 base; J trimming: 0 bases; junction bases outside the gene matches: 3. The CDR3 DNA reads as TGTGCCAGCAGCCAAGTAAGGGACAGCTCCTACGAGCAGTACTTC. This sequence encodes CASSQVRDSSYEQYF.